This is a list of T cell receptor beta chains from one sample in a study of T cells after yellow fever vaccination. TCRdb independently ran MiXCR on the 5' RACE reads; one entry per CDR3 protein. This table holds 450,000 to 550,000 distinct CDR3 sequences, 21% found once. Sample: PBMCs, taken 21 days after the first yellow fever vaccination. These receptors originate from a man between 18 and 29 years old who received the YFV17D yellow fever vaccine. Each CDR3 is given with its conserved first and last residue. Each record gives: D gene, J gene, V gene, clone size, CDR3 protein, CDR3 DNA. D genes are given only for firm matches. Clone size is shown for a subset of rows, as once, few, many or a class of expanded clone.

>-|TRBJ1-2|TRBV28|-
CASRKGGNYGYTF
TGTGCCAGCAGGAAGGGGGGGAACTATGGCTACACCTTC
>-|TRBJ2-7|TRBV9|few
CASSVGQSPGYEQYF
TGTGCCAGCAGCGTAGGGCAGTCACCGGGATACGAGCAGTACTTC
>-|TRBJ1-4|TRBV7-9|few
CASSFRNEKLFF
TGTGCCAGCAGCTTCCGTAATGAAAAACTGTTTTTT
>-|TRBJ1-1|TRBV7-6|-
CASSPPIREFEAFF
TGTGCCAGCAGCCCCCCTATCCGCGAGTTTGAAGCTTTCTTT
>-|TRBJ2-1|TRBV29-1|-
CSVPRRRSSYNEQFF
TGCAGCGTGCCACGACGGCGTAGCTCCTACAATGAGCAGTTCTTC
>-|TRBJ2-3|TRBV9|once
CASSVGVRGTDTQYF
TGTGCCAGCAGCGTGGGGGTGAGGGGCACAGATACGCAGTATTTT
>TRBD1|TRBJ2-1|TRBV5-4|few
CASSLPGQGANEQFF
TGTGCCAGCAGCTTGCCGGGACAGGGGGCCAATGAGCAGTTCTTC
>TRBD2|TRBJ2-1|TRBV6-5|-
CASSSRRTSGGEEQFF
TGTGCCAGCAGTTCTCGAAGGACTAGCGGGGGAGAGGAGCAGTTCTTC
>TRBD1|TRBJ2-7|TRBV7-9|many
CASSRQGANYEQYF
TGTGCCAGCAGCCGACAGGGGGCTAACTACGAGCAGTACTTC
>-|TRBJ2-7|TRBV7-6|-
CASSTGFYEQYF
TGTGCCAGCAGCACAGGGTTCTACGAGCAGTACTTC
>-|TRBJ2-5|TRBV10-1|-
CASSESGGQETQYF
TGCGCCAGCAGTGAGTCAGGCGGACAAGAGACCCAGTACTTC
>-|TRBJ1-5|TRBV12-3/TRBV12-4|-
CASSLSGLPNQPQHF
TGTGCCAGCAGTCTATCGGGACTGCCCAATCAGCCCCAGCATTTT
>-|TRBJ1-2|TRBV28|few
CAQRDPSNYGYTF
TGTGCCCAAAGGGACCCTTCTAACTATGGCTACACCTTC
>TRBD2|TRBJ2-3|TRBV9|-
CASSHRRAGGRTDTQYF
TGTGCCAGCAGCCACAGGCGGGCGGGGGGGCGCACAGATACGCAGTATTTT
>-|TRBJ2-1|TRBV30|few
CAWKRVSDNEQFF
TGTGCCTGGAAGAGGGTGTCAGACAATGAGCAGTTCTTC
>-|TRBJ1-1|TRBV20-1|many
CSARTQGSEAFF
TGCAGTGCTAGAACTCAGGGGAGTGAAGCTTTCTTT
>TRBD1|TRBJ2-7|TRBV4-1|-
CASSLTGVPYEQYF
TGCGCCAGCAGCCTGACAGGGGTCCCTTACGAGCAGTACTTC
>-|TRBJ1-5|TRBV12-3/TRBV12-4|few
CASSLGTSRPQHF
TGTGCCAGCAGTCTTGGGACGTCTCGGCCCCAGCATTTT
>-|TRBJ1-4|TRBV9|-
CASSVRPNEKLFF
TGTGCCAGCAGCGTCCGCCCGAATGAAAAACTGTTTTTT
>-|TRBJ1-5|TRBV7-9|-
CASSLRAGDSNQPQHF
TGTGCCAGCAGCTTACGGGCAGGGGATAGCAATCAGCCCCAGCATTTT
>-|TRBJ2-1|TRBV7-2|-
CASSLVYNEQFF
TGTGCCAGCAGCTTGGTCTACAATGAGCAGTTCTTC
>TRBD2|TRBJ2-1|TRBV7-3|-
CASSSSGGAANEQFF
TGTGCCAGCAGCTCGAGCGGGGGGGCCGCTAATGAGCAGTTCTTC
>-|TRBJ2-5|TRBV24-1|few
CATSDPGEETQYF
TGTGCCACCAGTGATCCAGGGGAGGAGACCCAGTACTTC
>-|TRBJ2-4|TRBV4-1|-
CASSQAQENIQYF
TGCGCCAGCAGCCAAGCCCAGGAAAACATTCAGTACTTC
>-|TRBJ1-1|TRBV20-1|-
CSARDRTRHTEAFF
TGCAGTGCTAGAGATCGGACGAGACACACTGAAGCTTTCTTT
>TRBD1|TRBJ1-2|TRBV4-3|-
CASSQDQGEQGYTF
TGCGCCAGCAGCCAAGATCAGGGGGAACAGGGCTACACCTTC
>TRBD1|TRBJ1-5|TRBV18|once
CASSPQQGGGNQPQHF
TGTGCCAGCTCTCCCCAACAGGGGGGCGGCAATCAGCCCCAGCATTTT
>-|TRBJ2-7|TRBV5-1|few
CASSTSTSSYEQYF
TGCGCCAGCAGCACTTCCACGAGCTCCTACGAGCAGTACTTC
>TRBD1|TRBJ1-2|TRBV12-3/TRBV12-4|-
CASSEGQGFGYTF
TGTGCCAGCAGCGAGGGACAGGGATTTGGCTACACCTTC
>-|TRBJ1-1|TRBV27|-
CASSPSRWGRWFF
TGTGCCAGCAGTCCGTCAAGATGGGGGCGGTGGTTCTTT
>TRBD1|TRBJ1-2|TRBV27|few
CASSRTTGTGNGYTF
TGTGCCAGCAGCCGTACTACCGGGACAGGGAATGGCTACACCTTC
>-|TRBJ1-2|TRBV7-3|few
CASSPFPGPNYGYTF
TGTGCCAGCAGCCCATTTCCGGGTCCTAACTATGGCTACACCTTC
>TRBD1|TRBJ2-5|TRBV10-3|few
CAISDRHKGTGVEETQYF
TGTGCCATCAGTGATCGACATAAAGGGACAGGGGTAGAAGAGACCCAGTACTTC
>-|TRBJ1-2|TRBV6-1|-
CASREGGSYGYTF
TGTGCCAGCAGGGAGGGAGGAAGCTATGGCTACACCTTC
>TRBD1|TRBJ2-3|TRBV7-2|-
CASTWTGGLAYTDTQYF
TGTGCCAGCACCTGGACAGGGGGCCTAGCATACACAGATACGCAGTATTTT
>-|TRBJ2-3|TRBV2|-
CASSEGQITSTDTQYF
TGTGCCAGCAGTGAAGGGCAGATCACTAGCACAGATACGCAGTATTTT
>-|TRBJ1-1|TRBV12-3/TRBV12-4|-
CASILVENTEAFF
TGTGCCAGCATCCTGGTGGAGAACACTGAAGCTTTCTTT
>TRBD2|TRBJ2-2|TRBV12-3/TRBV12-4|-
CASSSPGLGFAGELFF
TGTGCCAGCAGCTCCCCGGGACTAGGGTTCGCCGGGGAGCTGTTTTTT
>-|TRBJ2-3|TRBV7-2|-
CASSPTLGTQYF
TGTGCCAGCAGCCCAACCTTGGGAACGCAGTATTTT
>-|TRBJ2-5|TRBV6-2/TRBV6-3|-
CASSYSERKIQETQYF
TGTGCCAGCAGTTACTCGGAGCGTAAAATCCAAGAGACCCAGTACTTC
>TRBD2|TRBJ2-3|TRBV20-1|-
CSAFLAGVTDTQYF
TGCAGTGCTTTTCTAGCGGGGGTCACAGATACGCAGTATTTT
>TRBD1|TRBJ2-7|TRBV6-1|-
CASSELGQGTYEQYF
TGTGCCAGCAGTGAACTTGGACAGGGCACCTACGAGCAGTACTTC